The source of this T cell receptor beta chain is a study of metastatic and nonmetastatic thyroid tumors. Looking at the study overall: Both malignant and benign thyroid patients supplied peripheral blood and tumor or nodule tissue samples, across which the repertoires of these patients were then compared.

From the PCR reads, TCRdb re-called clones with MiXCR. Of 84,000 or so clones listed, 7.5% to 9% are singletons. This clone was recorded at least ten times. A junction boundary mismatches the germline segment, possibly from a read error. Each patient came to thyroid surgery without any prior treatment (of any kind). The source of this sequence is a female donor with papillary thyroid cancer or a benign thyroid nodule (not recorded which). Some clones in this sample may be carry-over from other donors' samples. Sample: blood.

The CDR3 here is CASPARFQATQYF. The CDR3, as DNA: TGTGCCAGCCCCGCAAGATTCCAAGCGACCCAGTACTTC. The chain joins TRBV7-3 to TRBJ2-5, with D unresolved. CDR3 size: 13 residues. Germline CDR1 is SGHTA and CDR2 is FQGTGA.